This T cell receptor (beta chain) was documented in a study of blood T cell repertoires in COVID-19. Overall study context: Material from acute and convalescent COVID-19 was sourced from the United States, Italy and Spain. The analysed material was cDNA or gDNA that came from T cells, B-cell-depleted T cells, or PBMCs.

Germline CDR1 and CDR2: SGHNT and YYREEE (reference sequence). The V and J ends lost 4 bases and 1 base, in that order; junction bases with no gene match: 4. This CDR3 has 14 amino acids. In the authors' workflow: Quantification of nucleated cells was approximated via reference gene primer amplification. Data came from immunoSEQ multiplex PCR; TCRdb stores just in-frame clones and leaves some out. The V and J calls and the clone size are those of that table, but D and trimming were determined from the DNA. The table lists roughly 250,000 clones, around four fifths of them singletons. V usage is TRBV5-4 and J usage is TRBJ1-1, with TRBD1 matching over 7 bases. What was sequenced was peripheral blood. The clonotype was recovered from a woman aged 35 to 49 with active or convalescent COVID-19. The DNA for the CDR3 is TGTGCCAGCAGCCTAACAGGGGCGAACACTGAAGCTTTCTTT. Its protein product is CASSLTGANTEAFF.